The subject of this entry is one TCR beta chain. The target antigen is unknown. The data were taken from a study of shared clonotypes between healthy human individuals. Trimming pared 3 bases from V and 3 bases from J, leaving 9 bases between. Germline V gene data show CDR1 as SQVTM and CDR2 as ANQGSEA. There are 12 residues in the CDR3. General observations from the study: Rarefaction revealed incomplete sorted-subset sequencing despite large depth. Clonotypes that were shared across a handful of donors made up around 5.5% of naive CD4 clonotypes.

Naive CD8 cells lacked CD45RO and underwent positive selection for CCR7, leaving out terminally differentiated effector memory CD45RA+ cells. Sorted subsets were amplified in replicate PCRs using approximately 0.2 ug DNA, around 30,000 T cell genomes. Here immunoSEQ multiplex PCR was the method, and the copy in TCRdb shows in-frame clones only, minus some. The sample shows around 600,000 clones, roughly 98% of them seen only once. Sequencing was done on a sample of naive CD8+ T cells sorted from blood. This clonotype was sampled from a man aged 25 to 40 in good health. The gene calls are TRBV29-1 and TRBJ2-7, with TRBD2 as a possible D gene (6 bases). CDR3 protein: CSVEVGSYEQYF. The CDR3 region has the DNA TGCAGCGTTGAGGTCGGGAGCTACGAGCAGTACTTC.